This entry features one T cell receptor (beta chain) sequence. Germline CDR1 and CDR2: SGHVS and FQNEAQ. Trimming at V came to 1 base and at J to 4 bases, leaving 7 bases not matched to a gene. This CDR3 spans 16 amino acids. The repertoire was sequenced with immunoSEQ multiplex PCR; TCRdb's copy has only in-frame clones and lacks some. In the table there are 800,000 to 1,200,000 clones, 75% to 80% of which are singletons. The record originates from a study of shared clonotypes between healthy human individuals. This chain uses TRBV7-8 with TRBJ1-5; the match to TRBD1 covers 7 bases. This TCR was sampled from a man aged 18 to 30 in good health. Some clones in this sample may be carry-over from other donors' samples. The sample was memory CD4+ T cells from PBMCs. Specified subset: CD45RA-negative fraction. The chain's CDR3 is CASSLGEGTANQPQHF. The CDR3 DNA sequence: TGTGCCAGCAGCTTAGGGGAGGGGACAGCGAATCAGCCCCAGCATTTT.